This TCR beta chain stems from a study of T cells in Graves' hyperthyroidism and ophthalmopathy (dated by TCRdb to 2018 to 2020). With respect to the entire study: Peripheral blood was sampled at the time of initial diagnosis, prior to any treatment. Thyroid tissue and blood T-cell repertoires from six Graves' hyperthyroidism patients were also compared in the study. The 75 to 100 discovery patients were randomly split 7:3 into training and test sets. Once sampling was done, hyperthyroidism patients were given methimazole at a starting dose of 30 mg daily, whereas ophthalmopathy patients were given high-dose intravenous methylprednisolone. A discovery cohort of approximately 100 patients, fewer than 50 with Graves' ophthalmopathy and about 60 with stable Graves' hyperthyroidism, was used to find distinguishing TCR V-J signatures. The paper describes TCR Vbeta CDR3 sequencing of 140 or so peripheral blood samples, made up of approximately 40 ophthalmopathy patients, 70 to 75 hyperthyroidism patients and approximately 17 progressor patients. An independent validation cohort of around 19 hyperthyroidism patients and approximately 15 patients who later progressed to ophthalmopathy tested prospective prediction of ophthalmopathy. Overall study results and their limits: During validation, the model predicted progression to ophthalmopathy a median of around 6 months ahead of onset, with almost 71% sensitivity and around 73% specificity. Most expanded thyroid clonotypes (frequency above 0.001) were also detected in blood, suggesting blood repertoires may reflect thyroid immune responses. A model built on a 13 V-J signature distinguished ophthalmopathy from stable hyperthyroidism, reaching roughly 88% sensitivity and around 81% specificity in cross-validation and 80%/75% in testing. Sample size was not statistically predetermined, and blinding of investigators to group allocation was not performed.

This clonotype appeared a few times. What antigen it recognizes has not been identified. Nothing much larger sits one base from this clone, and base qualities are not available. The TCR beta CDR3 regions were amplified from RNA transcripts. A first-round RT-PCR of the TCR CDR3 used the HTBI primer set with the Qiagen OneStep RT-PCR kit. The libraries were constructed in a second round of multiplex PCR and then size-selected and purified. Paired-end sequencing of the libraries was performed with 100 bp reads on an Illumina HiSeq2000. Turning to the authors' computational methods: SOAPnuke was used to process the raw data, throwing out any read that contained adapters or uncalled bases, had a mean Phred below 15, or lacked an exact constant-primer or identifier match. COPE v1.2.5 was used to merge the high-quality paired reads, and each unique nucleotide sequence was defined as a clonotype. MiTCR v1.1 was used to align the clonotypes against IMGT TRBV, TRBD and TRBJ reference segments. The analysis included only V-J combinations with a frequency above 0.0001, which together covered roughly 99% of the repertoires. The TCS score was defined as F50 (clonal expansion) divided by E x V (chaos), with BLOSUM62-based TCRdist calculated between CDR3 peptides within each V-J. Welch's t-statistics and random forest reduced roughly 530 V-J features to under 15, which were used in a naive Bayes classifier (R e1071). TCRdb trimmed the raw reads at Q25, called clones with MiXCR and kept productive beta chains. CDR3 protein duplicates are merged, each entry listing the most common genes and DNA. The V and J calls were determined by TCRdb, not by the authors. For this sample the table gives 300,000 to 400,000 distinct CDR3 sequences, of which about 20% were detected only once. Less than 65% of the sample is in the top ten clones.

Including the terminal cysteine and phenylalanine, the CDR3 comprises 13 residues. Just CDR3 DNA is preserved here, 39 bases in frame from base 1. The germline V gene (reference sequence) supplies CDR1 LNHDA and CDR2 SQIVND. Trimming takes 5 bases from V and 2 bases from J, and the germline ends sit 8 bases apart. Stable Graves' hyperthyroidism was defined as no progression to ophthalmopathy during 18 months of follow-up. Hyperthyroidism patients were aged 18 to 65 years and newly diagnosed, with disease duration of less than 2 months. Any patient with an uncontrolled infection, another autoimmune disease, pregnancy or lactation was excluded. Diagnoses were based on clinical symptoms, serum thyroxine and TRAb, thyroid ultrasound and orbital computed tomography. PBMCs were separated from roughly 10 ml of fresh peripheral blood using Ficoll-Paque density gradient centrifugation. Trizol reagent was used to extract total RNA, and RNA quality was then checked on an Agilent 2100 Bioanalyzer.

The sample was blood. Recombination joined TRBV19 with TRBJ2-3; the best D guess is TRBD1, with 6 bases matching. The source is a woman aged 45-60 years with Graves' hyperthyroidism. This receptor has the CDR3 CASSRTDTDTQYF. The nucleotide sequence reads as follows: TGTGCCAGTAGTCGGACAGACACAGATACGCAGTATTTT.